The subject of this entry is one T cell receptor (beta chain). The antigen is not known. The entry originates in a study of blood T cells in healthy people across ages. Study-level findings and limits: Diversity estimates drawn from one million T cells were deemed underestimates.

Approximately 10 milliliters of peripheral blood were drawn from each donor into EDTA-treated tubes. Trimming cost V 2 bases and J 5 bases, with 13 bases left between them. CDR1 is SGHRS and CDR2 is YFSETQ in the germline V gene. The length of the CDR3 is 14 residues. It was with a sample-barcoded 5' primer and a J-beta primer mix that a second PCR of about 7 to 12 cycles was run. From the 5' RACE reads, TCRdb called clonotypes with MiXCR, one entry per CDR3 protein. The sample shows around 1.7 million distinct CDR3 sequences, about 30% of them seen only once. Sequenced input: blood. The chain has TRBV5-1 and TRBJ2-5; D is unresolved. This clonotype was obtained from a woman in her twenties or thirties in good health. CDR3 sequence (DNA): TGCGCCAGCAGCTTCTATGACAAGAAGGAGACCCAGTACTTC. Residues: CASSFYDKKETQYF.